The rows below give T cell receptor beta chains drawn from one sample of a study of blood T cell repertoires in COVID-19. Method: immunoSEQ multiplex PCR; TCRdb's copy keeps in-frame clones and lacks some. This sample yields some 180,000 clones, of which roughly 82% are seen a single time; under 6.5% belongs to the top ten. What was sequenced was PBMCs or T cells enriched from blood (not recorded which). The receptors stem from a woman in her sixties with acute COVID-19. The CDR3 runs from the conserved cysteine through the conserved F or W.

TRBV5-1	TRBJ2-3	12	CASSQGADTQYF
TRBV30	TRBJ1-5	14	CAWSASTGHQPQHF
TRBV11-3	TRBJ2-2	19	CASSLGRSSGQGTSGELFF
TRBV15	TRBJ1-4	15	CATSRAPARDEKLFF
TRBV9	TRBJ2-3	16	CASSVVVGAGTDTQYF
TRBV24-1	TRBJ2-5	16	CATSDHGQTTPETQYF
TRBV7-9	TRBJ2-2	17	CASSFPRDRGISGELFF
TRBV6-2/TRBV6-3	TRBJ2-5	15	CASSPVQGPGETQYF
TRBV5-1	TRBJ1-4	15	CASSLERGNNEKLFF
TRBV5-6	TRBJ2-2	14	CAGGTGGPAGELFF
TRBV4-3	TRBJ2-3	14	CASSQETSGLTQYF
TRBV28	TRBJ2-5	15	CASSSPQGNWETQYF
TRBV7-2	TRBJ2-3	14	CASSLRVFSDTQYF
TRBV28	TRBJ1-2	13	CASSLDSAGGYTF
TRBV5-1	TRBJ2-3	17	CASSPGAASGGTDTQYF
TRBV7-9	TRBJ2-1	14	CALGGTSRGNEQFF
TRBV18	TRBJ2-1	15	CASSPGPIVPNEQFF
TRBV11-3	TRBJ2-1	15	CASSLFGQGGNEQFF
TRBV9	TRBJ2-7	16	CASSVAGTSQSGEQYF
TRBV14	TRBJ1-1	15	CASSLRDRVNTEAFF
TRBV7-9	TRBJ1-1	14	CASSRTGGNTEAFF
TRBV6-2/TRBV6-3	TRBJ2-7	16	CASSYSGLAGLYEQYF
TRBV28	TRBJ2-3	16	CASSSITRWETDTQYF
TRBV5-8	TRBJ1-6	14	CASRPGGNNSPLHF
TRBV12-3/TRBV12-4	TRBJ1-6	12	CASARSDSPLHF
TRBV21-1	TRBJ1-1	14	CASSKGDTNTEAFF
TRBV11-3	TRBJ2-2	16	CASSFWTSGIPGELFF
TRBV29-1	TRBJ2-5	13	CSVARGIQETQYF
TRBV10-3	TRBJ2-2	14	CAIASGRANGELFF
TRBV2	TRBJ2-5	15	CASSDGYPRQETQYF
TRBV3-1/TRBV3-2	TRBJ2-5	16	CASSPPWAGGGETQYF
TRBV19	TRBJ1-4	12	CASSHRGEKLFF
TRBV3-1/TRBV3-2	TRBJ1-1	19	CASSPHLSTGAGAQTEAFF
TRBV12-3/TRBV12-4	TRBJ2-1	11	CASGIGGEQFF
TRBV19	TRBJ1-1	13	CASGQGVNTEAFF